This entry is about one TCR beta chain. V dropped 5 bases and J dropped 7; count of bases not matched to a gene: 10. Per germline, CDR1 MNHEY and CDR2 SVGEGT. The CDR3 totals 14 residues. The sample originates from a study of blood T cell repertoires in COVID-19. Study as a whole: The study drew acute and convalescent COVID-19 samples from the United States, Italy and Spain. In each case, the material was cDNA or gDNA derived from T cells, B-cell-depleted T cells, or PBMCs.

Assay used: immunoSEQ multiplex PCR; TCRdb lists only in-frame clones, some missing. The sample includes 200,000 or so clones, roughly four fifths of them seen just once. This chain joins TRBV6-2 or TRBV6-3 and TRBJ1-2; TRBD1 matches 7 bases. The origin of this receptor is a young woman with acute or convalescent COVID-19. Sequencing was done on a sample of peripheral blood. This chain's CDR3 is CASSTGVLGLGYTF. The CDR3 nucleotides are TGTGCCAGCAGTACAGGGGTTCTCGGGCTTGGCTACACCTTC.